This T cell receptor beta chain stems from a study of T-cell reconstitution after alpha-beta-depleted transplantation in children. Unique molecular identifiers were used in preparing the TCRbeta library. From the PCR reads, TCRdb called clonotypes with MiXCR, one entry per CDR3 protein. Of roughly 45,000 distinct CDR3 sequences in the sample, about 10% were seen once. Study-level findings and limits: Diversity and T-cell counts at one year after transplant derived mostly from new T cells. The study reportedly traced alpha-beta T cells about two months after transplant to several hundred expanded graft clones.

This clonotype was seen ten or more times. The antigen remains unidentified. This sample comprised PBMCs, mostly from graft donor cells, obtained 60 days after TCRalphabeta/CD19-depleted stem cell transplant. This TCR was sampled from a male patient under 10 years old who had a stem cell transplant for chronic granulomatous disease, so the T cells may come from the graft donor.

CDR3 DNA: TGTGCCACCGTCAAATCCGAGGGCAGGAGCTCCTACAATGAGCAGTTCTTC. This gives the protein CATVKSEGRSSYNEQFF. The V call is TRBV25-1, the J call TRBJ2-1, with a possible D match to TRBD2 (5 bases). Germline CDR1 is MGHDK and CDR2 is SYGVNS. This CDR3 has 17 residues. Trimming removed 10 bases at V and 0 bases at J, with 22 bases between.